The entry below describes one T cell receptor (beta chain). No antigen is known for it. No base quality values were provided; no much bigger clone lies one nucleotide off. The data derive from a study of shared clonotypes between healthy human individuals (dated by TCRdb to 2020 to 2022). At the level of the whole study: The cohort comprised a couple of women and a few men aged 18 to 49 years. For each donor, CD4 naive and CD4 memory were each given three plates, CD8 naive was given two plates, and CD8 memory was given one plate. Leukapheresis yielded between about 0.85 and 10 billion PBMCs per donor. To estimate repertoire size and how much clonotype sharing occurs between individuals, the study deeply sequenced the blood TCR repertoires of five healthy adults. To increase sequencing depth and limit assay-specific biases, different laboratories used diverse techniques to prepare libraries and sequence TCR repertoires.

The germline V gene sets CDR1 to MGHRA and CDR2 to YSYEKL. V loses 0 bases of germline sequence and J loses 3 bases, and the interval between the two ends is 11 bases. The CDR3 runs 15 residues from the cysteine to the phenylalanine. Of all the DNA, just the CDR3 is kept, 45 bases in frame from base 1. Broader findings and caveats from the paper: Based on pairwise subsampling, the degree of clonotype sharing among donors was expected to be affected by sequencing depth. Compared with non-shared clonotypes, the clonotypes found in all four sorted-subset donors had higher generation probabilities. The small number of donors limited the genetic and exposure-history diversity represented. Even with the large sequencing depth, rarefaction of the sorted-subset datasets indicated that sequencing was incomplete. Naive subsets generally had larger estimated clonotype richness than memory subsets. Across a handful of donors, about 5.2% of naive CD4, 3% to 4% of naive CD8, 2% to 2.5% of memory CD4, and approximately 0.4% of memory CD8 clonotypes were shared. Sampling was restricted to blood, and TCR repertoires in tissue are likely to differ from TCR repertoires in blood.

The donors were healthy, HIV-negative adults who had no recently reported acute infections or vaccinations. Every donor was a Caucasian adult residing in Nashville, Tennessee, USA. CD4+ T cells were enriched through magnetic negative selection, after which naive cells were positively selected on CD45RA and the remaining negative fraction served as the memory subset. After blood collection by leukapheresis, PBMCs were isolated using Ficoll-Histopaque density gradient centrifugation and then cryopreserved in the vapor phase of liquid nitrogen. Analytical flow cytometry was used to check the purity and quantity of each magnetically sorted T cell population. Each sorted fraction had its genomic DNA isolated and then quantified by UV absorbance on a Nanodrop 2000c. Using the deep immunoSEQ assay, multiplex PCR amplified TCR CDR3 regions from genomic DNA. Extracted genomic DNA from each cell subset was distributed evenly across all wells of several immunoSEQ 96-well plates, and each plate was treated as a replicate. For sorted subsets, each replicate PCR was loaded with about 0.2 ug genomic DNA, equivalent to some 27,000 T cell genomes. The purified libraries were quantified using a Qubit 3.0 fluorometer, sized with a Bioanalyzer 2100, and then quantified again using the KAPA Library Quantification kit. Each immunoSEQ 96-well plate was sequenced on its own single-read 150-cycle Illumina NextSeq 550 flow cell. As for the authors' bioinformatics: The immunoSEQ output contained only junctional sequences without quality scores, so filtering could not match that applied to full-length reads. To assign V/J genes and CDR3, sequences were annotated against IMGT germline references using PyIR, a Python wrapper for IgBLAST v1.9. Reads were filtered out if the reads had weak V/J assignments (E-value above 1e-6), no CDR3, stop codons, out-of-frame junctions, or ambiguous translated residues. V3J clonotypes were defined by identical inferred V gene, J gene, and CDR3 amino acid sequence. Percentage overlap between repertoires was calculated by dividing the number of shared unique clonotypes by the size of the smaller repertoire. Richness of each repertoire was evaluated using RTK rarefaction, the Chao1 estimator, and Recon v2.1 estimates of unobserved clonotypes. Generation probabilities were computed with OLGA for all TCRbeta clonotypes obtained by the gDNA method from several donors. Entries here come from immuneACCESS through TCRdb and include only in-frame sequences with V and J called. Some clones fail to appear in such tables; in the studies checked, an unresolved V gene covers under half of the shortfall, and the cause of the remainder is unknown. V, J and clone size are taken as reported in that table, and D and trimming were inferred from the DNA itself. The sample profile shows just over 2,000,000 clones; 95% of them were found once. The ten largest clones add up to roughly 0.13% of the sample.

The specimen was naive CD4+ T cells sorted from blood. What this sample's cell subset or site label stands for: CD45RA+ positively selected. The clonotype comes from a man between 18 and 35 years old in good health. The chain links TRBV4-1 with TRBJ1-2; a tentative D match to TRBD1 spans 5 bases. The bases are TGCGCCAGCAGCCAAGAGTTAGGCAGGGACTATGGCTACACCTTC. Its coded protein is CASSQELGRDYGYTF.